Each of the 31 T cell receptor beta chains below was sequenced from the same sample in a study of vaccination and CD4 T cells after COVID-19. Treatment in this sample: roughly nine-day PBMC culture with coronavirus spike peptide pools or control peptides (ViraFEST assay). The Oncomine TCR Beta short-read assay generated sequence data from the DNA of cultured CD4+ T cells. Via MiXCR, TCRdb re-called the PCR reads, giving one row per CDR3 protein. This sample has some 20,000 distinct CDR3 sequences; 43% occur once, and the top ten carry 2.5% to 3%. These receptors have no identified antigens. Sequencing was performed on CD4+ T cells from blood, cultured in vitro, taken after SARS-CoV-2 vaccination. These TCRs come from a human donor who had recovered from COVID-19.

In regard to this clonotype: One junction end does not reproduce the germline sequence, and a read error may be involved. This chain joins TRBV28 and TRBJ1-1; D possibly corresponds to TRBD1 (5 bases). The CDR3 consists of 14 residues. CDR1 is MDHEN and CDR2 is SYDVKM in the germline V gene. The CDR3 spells CTSTGETMNTEAFF. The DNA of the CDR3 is TGTACCAGCACAGGCGAAACCATGAACACTGAAGCTTTCTTT.

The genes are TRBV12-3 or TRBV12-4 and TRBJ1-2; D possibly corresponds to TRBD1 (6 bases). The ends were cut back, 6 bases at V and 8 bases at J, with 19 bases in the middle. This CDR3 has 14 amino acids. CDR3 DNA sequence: TGTGCCAGCAGACCCACCCTCGTCGGGGGCGGCTACACCTTC. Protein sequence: CASRPTLVGGGYTF.

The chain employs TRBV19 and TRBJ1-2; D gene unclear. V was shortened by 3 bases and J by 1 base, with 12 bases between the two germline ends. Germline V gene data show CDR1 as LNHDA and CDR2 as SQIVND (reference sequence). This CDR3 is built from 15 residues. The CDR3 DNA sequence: TGTGCCAGTAGTATGTGGACGGCGCGTAACTATGGCTACACCTTC. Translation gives CASSMWTARNYGYTF. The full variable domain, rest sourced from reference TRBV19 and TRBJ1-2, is DGGITQSPKYLFRKEGQNVTLSCEQNLNHDAMYWYRQDPGQGLRLIYYSQIVNDFQKGDIAEGYSVSREKKESFPLTVTSAQKNPTAFYLCASSMWTARNYGYTFGSGTRLTVV.

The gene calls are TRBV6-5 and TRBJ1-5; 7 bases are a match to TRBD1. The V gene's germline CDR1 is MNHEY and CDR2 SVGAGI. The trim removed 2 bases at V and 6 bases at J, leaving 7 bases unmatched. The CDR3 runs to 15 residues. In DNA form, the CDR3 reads TGTGCCAGCAGTTACGTAGCAGGGGGAGGTCAGCCCCAGCATTTT. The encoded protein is CASSYVAGGGQPQHF.

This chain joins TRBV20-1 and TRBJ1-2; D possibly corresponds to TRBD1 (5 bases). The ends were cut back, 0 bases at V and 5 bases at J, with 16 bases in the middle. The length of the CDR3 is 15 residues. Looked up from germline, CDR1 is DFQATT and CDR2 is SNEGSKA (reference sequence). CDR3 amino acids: CSARDQYRLLYGYTF. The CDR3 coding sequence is TGCAGTGCTAGAGATCAGTACAGGCTTCTTTATGGCTACACCTTC.

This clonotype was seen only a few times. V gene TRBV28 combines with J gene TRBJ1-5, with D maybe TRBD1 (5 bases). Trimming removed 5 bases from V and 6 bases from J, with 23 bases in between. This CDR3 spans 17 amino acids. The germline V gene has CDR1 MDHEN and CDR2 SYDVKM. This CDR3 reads CASSRTGSTGRGQPQHF. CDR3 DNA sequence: TGTGCCAGCAGTAGGACGGGATCTACGGGAAGGGGTCAGCCCCAGCATTTT. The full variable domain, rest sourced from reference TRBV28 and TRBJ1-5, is DVKVTQSSRYLVKRTGEKVFLECVQDMDHENMFWYRQDPGLGLRLIYFSYDVKMKEKGDIPEGYSVSREKKERFSLILESASTNQTSMYLCASSRTGSTGRGQPQHFGDGTRLSIL.

The CDR3 region has the DNA TGCAGTGCTAGTTCAATTGGGGGGTACACCGGGGAGCTGTTTTTT. This sequence encodes CSASSIGGYTGELFF. The gene calls are TRBV20-1 and TRBJ2-2; D perhaps matches TRBD2 (6 bases). Germline lookup yields CDR1 DFQATT and CDR2 SNEGSKA (reference sequence). This CDR3 has 15 residues. V lost 3 bases and J 3 bases, leaving 14 bases between the germline ends.

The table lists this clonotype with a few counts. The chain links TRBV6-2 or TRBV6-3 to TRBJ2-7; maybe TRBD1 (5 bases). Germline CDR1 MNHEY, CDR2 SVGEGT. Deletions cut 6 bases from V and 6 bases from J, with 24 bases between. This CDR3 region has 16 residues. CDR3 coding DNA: TGTGCCAGCAGCCACCCCCAGGGCGGTCATTGGTTCGAGCAGTACTTC. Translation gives CASSHPQGGHWFEQYF.

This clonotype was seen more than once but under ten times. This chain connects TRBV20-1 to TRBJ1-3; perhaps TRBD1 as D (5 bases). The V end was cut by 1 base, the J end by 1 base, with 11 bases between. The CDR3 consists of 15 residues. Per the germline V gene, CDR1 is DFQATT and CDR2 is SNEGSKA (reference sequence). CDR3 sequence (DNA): TGCAGTGCTAGAGTTCTGCGGGGGTCTGGAAACACCATATATTTT. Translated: CSARVLRGSGNTIYF.

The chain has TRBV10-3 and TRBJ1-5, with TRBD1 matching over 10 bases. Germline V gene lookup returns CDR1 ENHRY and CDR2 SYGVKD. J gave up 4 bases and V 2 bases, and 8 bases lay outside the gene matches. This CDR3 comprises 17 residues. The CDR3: CAISEPLGQGGNQPQHF. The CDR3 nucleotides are TGTGCCATCAGTGAGCCTCTAGGACAGGGGGGGAATCAGCCCCAGCATTTT.

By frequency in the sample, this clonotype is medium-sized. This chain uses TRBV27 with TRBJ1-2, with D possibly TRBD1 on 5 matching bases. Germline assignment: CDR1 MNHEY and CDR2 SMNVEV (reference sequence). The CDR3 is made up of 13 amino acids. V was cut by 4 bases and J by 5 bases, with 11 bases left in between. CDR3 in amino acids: CASSSRAKYGYTF. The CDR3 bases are TGTGCCAGCAGTTCCAGGGCCAAATATGGCTACACCTTC.

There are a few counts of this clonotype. This chain's CDR3 is CALRAGANQPQHF. CDR3 nucleotides: TGTGCCCTCCGGGCAGGGGCCAATCAGCCCCAGCATTTT. V and J are TRBV10-3 and TRBJ1-5, with D perhaps TRBD1 (6 bases). CDR1 ENHRY and CDR2 SYGVKD come from the germline V gene. The V end lost 11 bases, the J end lost 3 bases, and 14 bases lay between the germline ends. The CDR3 extends over 13 amino acids.

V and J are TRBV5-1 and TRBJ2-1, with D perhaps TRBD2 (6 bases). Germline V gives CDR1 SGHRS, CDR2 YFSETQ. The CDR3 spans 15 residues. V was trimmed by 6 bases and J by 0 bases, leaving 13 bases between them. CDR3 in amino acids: CASKLDGSSYNEQFF. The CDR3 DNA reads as TGCGCCAGCAAGCTCGACGGGAGCTCCTACAATGAGCAGTTCTTC.

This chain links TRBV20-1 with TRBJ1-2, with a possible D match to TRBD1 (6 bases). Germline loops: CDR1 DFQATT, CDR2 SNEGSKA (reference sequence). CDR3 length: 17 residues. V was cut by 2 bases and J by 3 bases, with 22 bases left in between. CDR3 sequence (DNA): TGCAGTGCTAGATCACGGGGGCGGAATGGCCTGGACTATGGCTACACCTTC. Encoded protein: CSARSRGRNGLDYGYTF.

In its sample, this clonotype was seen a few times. CDR3 residues: CATSAGTTYNEQFF. The DNA of the CDR3 is TGTGCCACCAGCGCCGGGACCACCTACAATGAGCAGTTCTTC. The chain uses TRBV24-1 and TRBJ2-1; D may match TRBD1 or TRBD2 (5 bases each). Germline loops: CDR1 KGHDR, CDR2 SFDVKD. The CDR3 consists of 14 residues. Deletions cut 7 bases from V and 2 bases from J, with 11 bases between.

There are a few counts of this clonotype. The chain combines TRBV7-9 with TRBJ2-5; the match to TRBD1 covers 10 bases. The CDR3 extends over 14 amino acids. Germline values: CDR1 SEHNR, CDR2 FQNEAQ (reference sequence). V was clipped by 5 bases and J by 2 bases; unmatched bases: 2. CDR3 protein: CASSPDRGQETQYF. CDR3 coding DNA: TGTGCCAGCAGCCCGGACAGGGGGCAAGAGACCCAGTACTTC.

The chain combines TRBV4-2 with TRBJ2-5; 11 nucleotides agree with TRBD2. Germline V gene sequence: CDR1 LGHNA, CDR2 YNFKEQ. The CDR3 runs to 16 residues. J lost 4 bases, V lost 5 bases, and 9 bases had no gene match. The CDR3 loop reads CASSREVAGGLETQYF. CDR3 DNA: TGTGCCAGCAGCAGAGAGGTAGCGGGGGGGCTAGAGACCCAGTACTTC.

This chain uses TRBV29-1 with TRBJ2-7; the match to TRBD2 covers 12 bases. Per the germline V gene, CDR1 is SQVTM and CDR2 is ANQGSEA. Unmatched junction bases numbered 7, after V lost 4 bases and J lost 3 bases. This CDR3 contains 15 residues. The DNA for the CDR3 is TGCAGCGTTGCTAGGACTAGCGGGGCCTTCTACGAGCAGTACTTC. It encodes CSVARTSGAFYEQYF.

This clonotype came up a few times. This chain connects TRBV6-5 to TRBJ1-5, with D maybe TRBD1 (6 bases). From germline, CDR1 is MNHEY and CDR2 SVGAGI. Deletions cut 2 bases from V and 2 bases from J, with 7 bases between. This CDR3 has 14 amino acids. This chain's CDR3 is CASSYPGGNQPQHF. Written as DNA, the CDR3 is TGTGCCAGCAGTTACCCAGGGGGCAATCAGCCCCAGCATTTT.

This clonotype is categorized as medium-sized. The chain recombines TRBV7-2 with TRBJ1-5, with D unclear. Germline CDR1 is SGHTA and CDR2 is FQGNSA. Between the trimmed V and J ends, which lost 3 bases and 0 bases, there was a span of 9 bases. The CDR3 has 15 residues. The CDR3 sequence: CASSLDGDSNQPQHF. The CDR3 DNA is TGTGCCAGCAGCTTGGACGGTGATAGCAATCAGCCCCAGCATTTT.

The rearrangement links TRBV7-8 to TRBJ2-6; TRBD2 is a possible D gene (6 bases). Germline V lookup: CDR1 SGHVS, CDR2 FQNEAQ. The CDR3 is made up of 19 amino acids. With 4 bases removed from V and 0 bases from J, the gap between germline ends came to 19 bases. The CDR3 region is CASSSVVAGLGSGANVLTF. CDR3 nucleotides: TGTGCCAGCAGCTCCGTAGTTGCGGGGTTGGGCTCTGGGGCCAACGTCCTGACTTTC. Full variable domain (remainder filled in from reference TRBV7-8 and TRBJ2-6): GAGVSQSPRYKVAKRGQDVALRCDPISGHVSLFWYQQALGQGPEFLTYFQNEAQLDKSGLPSDRFFAERPEGSVSTLKIQRTQQEDSAVYLCASSSVVAGLGSGANVLTFGAGSRLTVL.

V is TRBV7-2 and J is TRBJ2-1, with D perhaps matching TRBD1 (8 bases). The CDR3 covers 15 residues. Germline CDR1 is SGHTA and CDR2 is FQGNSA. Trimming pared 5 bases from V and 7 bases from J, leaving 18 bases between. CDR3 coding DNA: TGTGCCAGCAGCCCACAGGGGGGGCTAGGAAATGAGCAGTTCTTC. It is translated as CASSPQGGLGNEQFF.

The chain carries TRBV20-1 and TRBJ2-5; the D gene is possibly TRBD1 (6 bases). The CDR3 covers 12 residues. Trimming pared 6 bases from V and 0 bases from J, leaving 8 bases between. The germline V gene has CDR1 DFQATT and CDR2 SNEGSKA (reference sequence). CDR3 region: CSAYRDQETQYF. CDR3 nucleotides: TGCAGTGCATACAGGGACCAAGAGACCCAGTACTTC.

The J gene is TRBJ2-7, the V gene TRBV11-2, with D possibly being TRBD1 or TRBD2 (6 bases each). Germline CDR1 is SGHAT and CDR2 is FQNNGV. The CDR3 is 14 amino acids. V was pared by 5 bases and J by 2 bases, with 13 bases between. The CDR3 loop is CASSGGQGAYEQYF. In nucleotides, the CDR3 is TGTGCCAGCAGCGGGGGGCAGGGCGCCTACGAGCAGTACTTC.

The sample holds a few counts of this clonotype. The CDR3 here is CASSLAAGSYNEQFF. For the CDR3, the DNA is TGTGCCAGCAGCTTAGCTGCGGGCTCCTACAATGAGCAGTTCTTC. This chain links TRBV7-2 with TRBJ2-1; D may be TRBD2 (5 bases). The CDR3 spans 15 residues. In germline, CDR1 is SGHTA, CDR2 FQGNSA. The ends were cut back, 0 bases at V and 0 bases at J, with 6 bases in the middle.

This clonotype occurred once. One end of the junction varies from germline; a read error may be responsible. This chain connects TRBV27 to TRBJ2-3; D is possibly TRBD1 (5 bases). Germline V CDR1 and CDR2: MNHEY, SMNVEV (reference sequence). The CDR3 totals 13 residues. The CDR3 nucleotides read TGTGGCAGCCGCGACAGATACACAGATACGCAGTATTTT. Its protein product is CGSRDRYTDTQYF.

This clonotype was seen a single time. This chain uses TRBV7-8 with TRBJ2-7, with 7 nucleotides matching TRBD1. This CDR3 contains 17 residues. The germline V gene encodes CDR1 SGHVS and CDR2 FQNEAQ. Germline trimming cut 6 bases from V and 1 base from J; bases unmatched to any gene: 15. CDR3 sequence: CASSLRLNRGFSYEQYF. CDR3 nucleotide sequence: TGTGCCAGCAGTTTAAGGCTTAACAGGGGCTTTTCCTACGAGCAGTACTTC.

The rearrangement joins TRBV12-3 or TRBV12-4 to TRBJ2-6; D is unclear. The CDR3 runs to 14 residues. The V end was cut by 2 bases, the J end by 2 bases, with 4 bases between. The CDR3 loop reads CASSLSPGANVLTF. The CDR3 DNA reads TGTGCCAGCAGTTTATCGCCTGGGGCCAACGTCCTGACTTTC.

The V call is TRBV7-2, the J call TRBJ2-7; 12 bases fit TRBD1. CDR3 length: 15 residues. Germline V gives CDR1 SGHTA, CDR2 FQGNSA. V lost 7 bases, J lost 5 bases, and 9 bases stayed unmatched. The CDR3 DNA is TGTGCCAGCACTCTCCCGGGACAGGGGGCCAACGAGCAGTACTTC. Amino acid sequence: CASTLPGQGANEQYF.

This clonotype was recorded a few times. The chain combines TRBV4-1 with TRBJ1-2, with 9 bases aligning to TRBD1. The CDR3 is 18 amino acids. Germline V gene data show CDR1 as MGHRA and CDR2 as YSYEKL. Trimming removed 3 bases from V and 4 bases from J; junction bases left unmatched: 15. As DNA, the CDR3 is TGCGCCAGCAGCCACCCACAGGGGGCGGGTTCTCACAGCTATGGCTACACCTTC. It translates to CASSHPQGAGSHSYGYTF.

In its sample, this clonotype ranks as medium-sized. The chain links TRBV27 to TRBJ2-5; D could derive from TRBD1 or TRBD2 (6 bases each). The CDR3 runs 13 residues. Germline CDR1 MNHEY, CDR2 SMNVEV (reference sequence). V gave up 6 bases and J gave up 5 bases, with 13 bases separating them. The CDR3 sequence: CASSVDSGETQYF. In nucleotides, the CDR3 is TGTGCCAGCAGCGTGGACAGCGGGGAGACCCAGTACTTC.